The rows below give T cell receptor beta chains drawn from one sample of a study of vaccination and CD4 T cells after COVID-19. No antigen has been assigned to these receptors. Each CDR3 protein gets one entry after TCRdb re-called the PCR reads with MiXCR. The table shows 20,000 to 25,000 distinct CDR3 sequences, with around 49% occurring only once. Input material: CD4+ T cells from blood, cultured in vitro. These receptors were obtained from a human donor who had recovered from COVID-19. CDR3s include the opening cysteine and the closing phenylalanine or tryptophan. D genes are given only for firm matches. Size is stated for part of the rows, as once, few or many counts, or as a class when the clone is expanded.

d_call: .
j_call: TRBJ1-5
clone_size: .
v_call: TRBV10-3
cdr3_aa: CAIRRDGSSQPQHF
cdr3_nt: TGTGCCATCAGGCGGGACGGATCCAGTCAGCCCCAGCATTTT

d_call: .
j_call: TRBJ2-7
clone_size: medium-sized
v_call: TRBV7-9
cdr3_aa: CASSAYLPSWNEQYF
cdr3_nt: TGTGCCAGCAGCGCCTACCTTCCCTCGTGGAACGAGCAGTACTTC

d_call: TRBD1
j_call: TRBJ1-1
clone_size: .
v_call: TRBV7-2
cdr3_aa: CASSLQGDTEAFF
cdr3_nt: TGTGCCAGCAGCTTACAGGGGGACACTGAAGCTTTCTTT

d_call: .
j_call: TRBJ2-1
clone_size: .
v_call: TRBV2
cdr3_aa: CASSGTGSNEQFF
cdr3_nt: TGTGCCAGCAGTGGGACGGGGAGCAATGAGCAGTTCTTC

d_call: .
j_call: TRBJ2-7
clone_size: .
v_call: TRBV6-1
cdr3_aa: CASRGLGSSSYEQYF
cdr3_nt: TGTGCCAGCAGGGGTCTCGGTTCTAGCTCCTACGAGCAGTACTTC

d_call: TRBD1
j_call: TRBJ2-5
clone_size: few
v_call: TRBV7-9
cdr3_aa: CASSGYTGGRETQYF
cdr3_nt: TGTGCCAGCAGCGGATATACAGGGGGCCGAGAGACCCAGTACTTC

d_call: .
j_call: TRBJ2-1
clone_size: .
v_call: TRBV24-1
cdr3_aa: CATSDPGHANEQFF
cdr3_nt: TGTGCCACCAGTGACCCGGGACACGCCAATGAGCAGTTCTTC

d_call: .
j_call: TRBJ1-5
clone_size: few
v_call: TRBV28
cdr3_aa: CASSSDQGIGNQPQHF
cdr3_nt: TGTGCCAGCAGTTCCGACCAGGGAATTGGAAATCAGCCCCAGCATTTT

d_call: .
j_call: TRBJ1-1
clone_size: few
v_call: TRBV18
cdr3_aa: CASSPRHLVDTEAFF
cdr3_nt: TGTGCCAGCTCCCCGAGGCACTTGGTGGACACTGAAGCTTTCTTT

d_call: .
j_call: TRBJ1-2
clone_size: few
v_call: TRBV2
cdr3_aa: CASSEQGYYGYTF
cdr3_nt: TGTGCCAGCAGTGAACAGGGGTACTATGGCTACACCTTC

d_call: .
j_call: TRBJ2-5
clone_size: .
v_call: TRBV9
cdr3_aa: CASSAGGVRGETQYF
cdr3_nt: TGTGCCAGCAGCGCAGGCGGGGTGAGGGGGGAGACCCAGTACTTC

d_call: TRBD1
j_call: TRBJ1-2
clone_size: .
v_call: TRBV30
cdr3_aa: CAWDRGLGYTF
cdr3_nt: TGTGCCTGGGACAGGGGGCTCGGCTACACCTTC

d_call: .
j_call: TRBJ2-7
clone_size: few
v_call: TRBV27
cdr3_aa: CASKLQGLGYEQYF
cdr3_nt: TGTGCCAGCAAACTCCAGGGGTTAGGCTACGAGCAGTACTTC

d_call: .
j_call: TRBJ2-5
clone_size: few
v_call: TRBV7-9
cdr3_aa: CASSLERQRKTQYF
cdr3_nt: TGTGCCAGCAGCTTAGAACGACAGAGGAAGACCCAGTACTTC

d_call: .
j_call: TRBJ2-1
clone_size: .
v_call: TRBV11-3
cdr3_aa: CASSLNSGYNEQFF
cdr3_nt: TGTGCCAGCAGCTTAAACAGCGGGTACAATGAGCAGTTCTTC

d_call: TRBD1
j_call: TRBJ2-3
clone_size: .
v_call: TRBV24-1
cdr3_aa: CATSEPGQGTDTQYF
cdr3_nt: TGTGCCACCAGTGAACCCGGACAGGGCACAGATACGCAGTATTTT

d_call: TRBD1
j_call: TRBJ2-6
clone_size: few
v_call: TRBV7-9
cdr3_aa: CASSPQGPDRTYSGANVLTF
cdr3_nt: TGTGCCAGCAGCCCACAGGGCCCGGACAGGACCTACTCTGGGGCCAACGTCCTGACTTTC

d_call: TRBD1
j_call: TRBJ1-2
clone_size: .
v_call: TRBV20-1
cdr3_aa: CSARARTGVGYGYTF
cdr3_nt: TGCAGTGCTAGAGCAAGGACAGGGGTGGGCTATGGCTACACCTTC

d_call: .
j_call: TRBJ1-5
clone_size: .
v_call: TRBV27
cdr3_aa: CASSLGQNSNQPQHF
cdr3_nt: TGTGCCAGCAGTTTAGGCCAGAATAGCAATCAGCCCCAGCATTTT

d_call: TRBD2
j_call: TRBJ2-7
clone_size: .
v_call: TRBV7-2
cdr3_aa: CASSLGYRRLAGEQYF
cdr3_nt: TGTGCCAGCAGCTTAGGATACCGGCGACTAGCGGGAGAGCAGTACTTC

d_call: .
j_call: TRBJ1-1
clone_size: .
v_call: TRBV7-9
cdr3_aa: CASSLGQGRAFF
cdr3_nt: TGTGCCAGCAGCTTAGGGCAGGGACGGGCTTTCTTT

d_call: .
j_call: TRBJ2-5
clone_size: .
v_call: TRBV7-2
cdr3_aa: CASSPGTEETQYF
cdr3_nt: TGTGCCAGCAGCCCCGGGACTGAAGAGACCCAGTACTTC

d_call: TRBD1
j_call: TRBJ2-5
clone_size: few
v_call: TRBV5-8
cdr3_aa: CASSETGTGRETQYF
cdr3_nt: TGTGCCAGCAGCGAGACCGGGACAGGGAGGGAGACCCAGTACTTC

d_call: TRBD1
j_call: TRBJ2-7
clone_size: .
v_call: TRBV7-2
cdr3_aa: CASSLRDRTYEQYF
cdr3_nt: TGTGCCAGCAGCTTACGGGACAGGACCTACGAGCAGTACTTC

d_call: .
j_call: TRBJ1-1
clone_size: few
v_call: TRBV11-1
cdr3_aa: CASSWGRLNTEAFF
cdr3_nt: TGTGCCAGCAGCTGGGGACGGCTGAACACTGAAGCTTTCTTT

d_call: TRBD2
j_call: TRBJ2-7
clone_size: .
v_call: TRBV24-1
cdr3_aa: CATSATSGRNYEQYF
cdr3_nt: TGTGCCACCAGTGCCACTAGCGGGAGGAACTACGAGCAGTACTTC

d_call: .
j_call: TRBJ2-3
clone_size: .
v_call: TRBV25-1
cdr3_aa: CASSEYQRGGTDTQYF
cdr3_nt: TGTGCCAGCAGTGAATATCAGCGAGGAGGCACAGATACGCAGTATTTT

d_call: TRBD2
j_call: TRBJ2-2
clone_size: once
v_call: TRBV6-4
cdr3_aa: CASSDRQREGVTGELFF
cdr3_nt: TGTGCCAGCAGTGACCGTCAGCGGGAGGGTGTCACCGGGGAGCTGTTTTTT

d_call: .
j_call: TRBJ1-6
clone_size: .
v_call: TRBV12-3/TRBV12-4
cdr3_aa: CASSSSGLGSPLHF
cdr3_nt: TGTGCCAGCAGTTCGTCGGGGTTGGGTTCACCCCTCCACTTT

d_call: .
j_call: TRBJ2-5
clone_size: few
v_call: TRBV19
cdr3_aa: CASSRGAQETQYF
cdr3_nt: TGTGCCAGTAGTAGGGGAGCCCAAGAGACCCAGTACTTC

d_call: TRBD1
j_call: TRBJ1-1
clone_size: few
v_call: TRBV20-1
cdr3_aa: CSARDARDRVLGTEAFF
cdr3_nt: TGCAGTGCTAGAGACGCTCGGGACAGGGTTTTGGGCACTGAAGCTTTCTTT

d_call: .
j_call: TRBJ2-1
clone_size: .
v_call: TRBV20-1
cdr3_aa: CSGGSLGGPGTYNEQFF
cdr3_nt: TGCAGTGGAGGCTCGCTCGGGGGGCCCGGAACCTACAATGAGCAGTTCTTC

d_call: .
j_call: TRBJ1-2
clone_size: .
v_call: TRBV5-1
cdr3_aa: CASSLEVAPANYGYTF
cdr3_nt: TGCGCCAGCAGCTTGGAGGTCGCGCCAGCTAACTATGGCTACACCTTC